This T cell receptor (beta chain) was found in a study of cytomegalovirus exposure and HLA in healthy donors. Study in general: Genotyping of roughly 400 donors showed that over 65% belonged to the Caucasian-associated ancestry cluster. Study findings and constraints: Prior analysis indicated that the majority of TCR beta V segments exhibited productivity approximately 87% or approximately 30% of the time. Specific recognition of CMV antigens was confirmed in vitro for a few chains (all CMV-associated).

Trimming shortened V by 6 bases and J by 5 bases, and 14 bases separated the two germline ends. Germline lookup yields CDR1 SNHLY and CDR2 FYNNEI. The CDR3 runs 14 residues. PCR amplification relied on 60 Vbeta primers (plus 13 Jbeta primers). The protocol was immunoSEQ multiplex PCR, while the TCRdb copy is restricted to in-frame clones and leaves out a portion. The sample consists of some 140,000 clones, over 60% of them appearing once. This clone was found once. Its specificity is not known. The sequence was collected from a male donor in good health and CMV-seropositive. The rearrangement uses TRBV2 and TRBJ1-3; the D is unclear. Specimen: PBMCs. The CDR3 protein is CASSSRTGRNTIYF. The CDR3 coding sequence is TGTGCCAGCAGCTCAAGGACTGGGAGAAACACCATATATTTT.